Listed below are T cell receptor beta chains from one sample, sequenced in a study of chemoradiotherapy in HPV16-positive cancers. Produced via immunoSEQ multiplex PCR; TCRdb's table is partial and in-frame only. The sample carries 25,000 to 30,000 clones, over 65% recorded once. The starting material was blood, obtained from a patient who underwent chemoradiotherapy. The receptors originated from a human donor with HPV-associated anogenital cancer. Both conserved end residues are part of each CDR3. The D gene is left open where the match is weak. Some rows have no size entry. The others give once, few or many, or a class for an expanded clone.

v_gene: TRBV4-1; d_gene: TRBD1; abundance: few; j_gene: TRBJ1-6; CDR3aa: CASSQDIRQGANSPLHF; CDR3nt: TGCGCCAGCAGCCAAGATATCCGGCAGGGGGCGAATTCACCCCTCCACTTT
v_gene: TRBV4-2; d_gene: -; abundance: -; j_gene: TRBJ2-6; CDR3aa: CASTARQSSFSGANVLTF; CDR3nt: TGTGCCAGCACAGCGAGGCAGTCCTCCTTTTCTGGGGCCAACGTCCTGACTTTC
v_gene: TRBV5-6; d_gene: TRBD1; abundance: -; j_gene: TRBJ1-5; CDR3aa: CASSLFDRVHQPQHF; CDR3nt: TGTGCCAGCAGCTTGTTTGACAGGGTACATCAGCCCCAGCATTTT
v_gene: TRBV30; d_gene: -; abundance: once; j_gene: TRBJ1-2; CDR3aa: CAWSVIQGSYGYTF; CDR3nt: TGTGCCTGGAGTGTCATACAGGGAAGCTATGGCTACACCTTC
v_gene: TRBV5-1; d_gene: -; abundance: -; j_gene: TRBJ1-1; CDR3aa: CASSLDAGGTEAFF; CDR3nt: TGCGCCAGCAGCTTGGATGCGGGGGGCACTGAAGCTTTCTTT
v_gene: TRBV5-1; d_gene: -; abundance: -; j_gene: TRBJ1-2; CDR3aa: CASSLSPLYGYTF; CDR3nt: TGCGCCAGCAGCTTAAGTCCTTTATATGGCTACACCTTC
v_gene: TRBV2; d_gene: TRBD2; abundance: -; j_gene: TRBJ2-5; CDR3aa: CASSQTSGVGAQYF; CDR3nt: TGTGCCAGCAGTCAGACTAGCGGGGTTGGGGCCCAGTACTTC
v_gene: TRBV5-1; d_gene: -; abundance: -; j_gene: TRBJ2-1; CDR3aa: CASTLNEGGEQFF; CDR3nt: TGCGCCAGCACCTTAAATGAGGGGGGTGAGCAGTTCTTC
v_gene: TRBV10-3; d_gene: TRBD1; abundance: -; j_gene: TRBJ1-2; CDR3aa: CAISENRGGYTF; CDR3nt: TGTGCCATCAGTGAGAACAGGGGAGGCTACACCTTC
v_gene: TRBV29-1; d_gene: -; abundance: -; j_gene: TRBJ1-2; CDR3aa: CSVEIVYGYTF; CDR3nt: TGCAGCGTTGAAATCGTTTATGGCTACACCTTC
v_gene: TRBV6-1; d_gene: -; abundance: -; j_gene: TRBJ1-2; CDR3aa: CASSESGGLYNGYTF; CDR3nt: TGTGCCAGCAGTGAATCGGGGGGCCTATATAATGGCTACACCTTC
v_gene: TRBV5-1; d_gene: -; abundance: -; j_gene: TRBJ2-3; CDR3aa: CASSLGTGTDTQYF; CDR3nt: TGCGCCAGCAGCTTGGGGACAGGCACAGATACGCAGTATTTT
v_gene: TRBV6-6; d_gene: -; abundance: -; j_gene: TRBJ1-5; CDR3aa: CASSGTSNQPQHF; CDR3nt: TGTGCCAGCTCCGGGACATCCAATCAGCCCCAGCATTTT
v_gene: TRBV7-2; d_gene: -; abundance: -; j_gene: TRBJ1-1; CDR3aa: CASSFPRGPGTEAFF; CDR3nt: TGTGCCAGCAGCTTCCCGCGGGGGCCAGGCACTGAAGCTTTCTTT
v_gene: TRBV18; d_gene: -; abundance: -; j_gene: TRBJ2-1; CDR3aa: CASSPDVSSYNEQFF; CDR3nt: TGTGCCAGCTCACCGGACGTAAGCTCCTACAATGAGCAGTTCTTC
v_gene: TRBV4-1; d_gene: -; abundance: -; j_gene: TRBJ2-3; CDR3aa: CASSQDLRGSTDTQYF; CDR3nt: TGCGCCAGCAGCCAAGACCTCCGGGGGTCCACAGATACGCAGTATTTT
v_gene: TRBV5-4; d_gene: -; abundance: -; j_gene: TRBJ1-4; CDR3aa: CASSLRPGVGLNEKLFF; CDR3nt: TGTGCCAGCAGCTTGAGGCCCGGTGTGGGCCTTAATGAAAAACTGTTTTTT
v_gene: TRBV5-1; d_gene: -; abundance: -; j_gene: TRBJ1-6; CDR3aa: CASSLTVISYNSPLHF; CDR3nt: TGCGCCAGCAGCTTGACGGTTATATCCTATAATTCACCCCTCCACTTT
v_gene: TRBV19; d_gene: -; abundance: -; j_gene: TRBJ1-1; CDR3aa: CASSFVMNTEAFF; CDR3nt: TGTGCCAGTAGTTTCGTAATGAACACTGAAGCTTTCTTT
v_gene: TRBV4-1; d_gene: TRBD2; abundance: -; j_gene: TRBJ2-7; CDR3aa: CASSQDWPSGYEQYF; CDR3nt: TGCGCCAGCAGCCAAGATTGGCCTAGCGGGTACGAGCAGTACTTC
v_gene: TRBV28; d_gene: TRBD1; abundance: -; j_gene: TRBJ1-2; CDR3aa: CASSFQGQREFNYGYTF; CDR3nt: TGTGCCAGCAGTTTCCAGGGACAGCGAGAATTTAACTATGGCTACACCTTC
v_gene: TRBV5-6; d_gene: -; abundance: -; j_gene: TRBJ1-1; CDR3aa: CASSEQGMGTEAFF; CDR3nt: TGTGCCAGCAGCGAACAGGGCATGGGGACTGAAGCTTTCTTT
v_gene: TRBV9; d_gene: -; abundance: -; j_gene: TRBJ2-7; CDR3aa: CASSVGPGGDEQYF; CDR3nt: TGTGCCAGCAGCGTAGGCCCAGGAGGTGACGAGCAGTACTTC
v_gene: TRBV2; d_gene: TRBD1; abundance: -; j_gene: TRBJ2-3; CDR3aa: CASYRQGAFTDTQYF; CDR3nt: TGTGCCAGCTACCGACAGGGAGCCTTCACAGATACGCAGTATTTT
v_gene: TRBV7-2; d_gene: TRBD2; abundance: once; j_gene: TRBJ2-6; CDR3aa: CASHLAGGTGANVLTF; CDR3nt: TGTGCCAGCCACCTAGCGGGGGGGACGGGGGCCAACGTCCTGACTTTC
v_gene: TRBV7-2; d_gene: -; abundance: -; j_gene: TRBJ1-5; CDR3aa: CASSLTMNQPQHF; CDR3nt: TGTGCCAGCAGCTTAACTATGAATCAGCCCCAGCATTTT
v_gene: TRBV5-8; d_gene: -; abundance: few; j_gene: TRBJ1-1; CDR3aa: CASILRAADMNTEAFF; CDR3nt: TGTGCCAGCATCTTGCGGGCAGCCGATATGAACACTGAAGCTTTCTTT
v_gene: TRBV6-5; d_gene: TRBD2; abundance: -; j_gene: TRBJ2-1; CDR3aa: CASGPAGGLRNEQFF; CDR3nt: TGTGCCAGCGGCCCAGCGGGGGGACTGCGGAATGAGCAGTTCTTC
v_gene: TRBV14; d_gene: -; abundance: once; j_gene: TRBJ2-3; CDR3aa: CASSQDLRADTDTQYF; CDR3nt: TGTGCCAGCAGCCAAGATCTAAGGGCCGACACAGATACGCAGTATTTT
v_gene: TRBV2; d_gene: TRBD2; abundance: -; j_gene: TRBJ2-1; CDR3aa: CASSESLAGDEQFF; CDR3nt: TGTGCCAGCAGTGAATCGCTAGCGGGCGATGAGCAGTTCTTC
v_gene: TRBV19; d_gene: TRBD1; abundance: few; j_gene: TRBJ1-5; CDR3aa: CASSIDKDRAGNQPQHF; CDR3nt: TGTGCCAGTAGTATAGACAAGGACAGGGCCGGCAATCAGCCCCAGCATTTT
v_gene: TRBV18; d_gene: -; abundance: -; j_gene: TRBJ2-2; CDR3aa: CASSWSPRAMTNTGELFF; CDR3nt: TGTGCCAGCTCCTGGTCACCTAGGGCGATGACGAACACCGGGGAGCTGTTTTTT
v_gene: TRBV7-7; d_gene: -; abundance: -; j_gene: TRBJ1-2; CDR3aa: CASSRKTYGYTF; CDR3nt: TGTGCCAGCAGCCGAAAGACCTATGGCTACACCTTC
v_gene: TRBV7-2; d_gene: TRBD2; abundance: -; j_gene: TRBJ2-5; CDR3aa: CASSFSSGTSGGAGETQYF; CDR3nt: TGTGCCAGCAGCTTTTCATCCGGGACTAGCGGGGGGGCCGGAGAGACCCAGTACTTC
v_gene: TRBV7-8; d_gene: -; abundance: -; j_gene: TRBJ1-1; CDR3aa: CASSLALEGAEAFF; CDR3nt: TGTGCCAGCAGCTTAGCCCTAGAGGGTGCTGAAGCTTTCTTT
v_gene: TRBV5-1; d_gene: TRBD2; abundance: -; j_gene: TRBJ2-1; CDR3aa: CASSLGTSGGAEQFF; CDR3nt: TGCGCCAGCAGCTTGGGTACTAGCGGGGGAGCTGAGCAGTTCTTC
v_gene: TRBV19; d_gene: -; abundance: -; j_gene: TRBJ1-1; CDR3aa: CASSSPTLGRGNTEAFF; CDR3nt: TGTGCCAGTAGTAGCCCCACTCTCGGGAGGGGGAACACTGAAGCTTTCTTT
v_gene: TRBV5-6; d_gene: -; abundance: medium-sized; j_gene: TRBJ1-1; CDR3aa: CASSLRGTEAFF; CDR3nt: TGTGCCAGCAGCTTGCGTGGTACTGAAGCTTTCTTT
v_gene: TRBV30; d_gene: TRBD1; abundance: few; j_gene: TRBJ1-6; CDR3aa: CAWGRQGDSPLHF; CDR3nt: TGTGCCTGGGGTAGACAGGGGGATTCACCCCTCCACTTT
v_gene: TRBV5-1; d_gene: TRBD1; abundance: -; j_gene: TRBJ2-5; CDR3aa: CASSLEGTGGPQETQYF; CDR3nt: TGCGCCAGCAGCTTGGAGGGGACAGGGGGCCCACAAGAGACCCAGTACTTC
v_gene: TRBV2; d_gene: TRBD2; abundance: -; j_gene: TRBJ2-1; CDR3aa: CASSRLAGGNNEQFF; CDR3nt: TGTGCCAGCAGTCGACTAGCGGGGGGGAACAATGAGCAGTTCTTC
v_gene: TRBV2; d_gene: -; abundance: -; j_gene: TRBJ1-2; CDR3aa: CASKRVQGGYTF; CDR3nt: TGTGCCAGCAAAAGGGTTCAGGGCGGCTACACCTTC
v_gene: TRBV7-6; d_gene: -; abundance: -; j_gene: TRBJ1-5; CDR3aa: CASSLEINQPQHF; CDR3nt: TGTGCCAGCAGCTTAGAGATAAATCAGCCCCAGCATTTT
v_gene: TRBV5-1; d_gene: -; abundance: -; j_gene: TRBJ1-2; CDR3aa: CASSLGVRAGDYGYTF; CDR3nt: TGCGCCAGCAGCTTGGGTGTCCGGGCGGGCGATTATGGCTACACCTTC
v_gene: TRBV2; d_gene: TRBD1; abundance: -; j_gene: TRBJ2-5; CDR3aa: CASSEWGTEFFEETQYF; CDR3nt: TGTGCCAGCAGTGAATGGGGGACAGAGTTTTTCGAGGAGACCCAGTACTTC
v_gene: TRBV4-2; d_gene: -; abundance: few; j_gene: TRBJ2-6; CDR3aa: CASTRQGGSSGANVLTF; CDR3nt: TGTGCCAGCACCCGACAGGGAGGGTCCTCTGGGGCCAACGTCCTGACTTTC
v_gene: TRBV2; d_gene: -; abundance: -; j_gene: TRBJ2-7; CDR3aa: CASSGPIRGPFSYEQYF; CDR3nt: TGTGCCAGCAGTGGTCCGATAAGGGGCCCATTTTCCTACGAGCAGTACTTC
v_gene: TRBV20-1; d_gene: -; abundance: once; j_gene: TRBJ1-1; CDR3aa: CSALVLTEAFF; CDR3nt: TGCAGTGCCCTGGTGTTGACTGAAGCTTTCTTT
v_gene: TRBV30; d_gene: -; abundance: -; j_gene: TRBJ1-5; CDR3aa: CAWSEFTAAQHF; CDR3nt: TGTGCCTGGAGTGAATTTACAGCGGCCCAGCATTTT
v_gene: TRBV9; d_gene: TRBD1; abundance: -; j_gene: TRBJ1-4; CDR3aa: CASSYAATGGEKLFF; CDR3nt: TGTGCCAGCAGCTACGCAGCGACAGGGGGGGAAAAACTGTTTTTT